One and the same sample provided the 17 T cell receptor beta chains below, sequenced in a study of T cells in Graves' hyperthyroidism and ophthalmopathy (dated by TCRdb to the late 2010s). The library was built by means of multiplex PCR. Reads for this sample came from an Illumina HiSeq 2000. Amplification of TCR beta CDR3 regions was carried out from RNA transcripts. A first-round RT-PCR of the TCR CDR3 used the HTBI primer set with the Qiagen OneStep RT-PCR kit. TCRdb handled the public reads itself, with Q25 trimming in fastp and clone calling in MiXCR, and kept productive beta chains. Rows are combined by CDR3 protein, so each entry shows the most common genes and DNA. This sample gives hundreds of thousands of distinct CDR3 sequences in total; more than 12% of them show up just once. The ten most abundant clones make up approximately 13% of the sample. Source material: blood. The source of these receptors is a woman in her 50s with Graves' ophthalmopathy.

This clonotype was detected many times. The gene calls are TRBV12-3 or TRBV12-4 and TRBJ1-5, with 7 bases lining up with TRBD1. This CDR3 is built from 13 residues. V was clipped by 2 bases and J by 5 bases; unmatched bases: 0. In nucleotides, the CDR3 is TGTGCCAGCAGTTTAACAGGGGATCAGCCCCAGCATTTT. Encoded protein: CASSLTGDQPQHF.

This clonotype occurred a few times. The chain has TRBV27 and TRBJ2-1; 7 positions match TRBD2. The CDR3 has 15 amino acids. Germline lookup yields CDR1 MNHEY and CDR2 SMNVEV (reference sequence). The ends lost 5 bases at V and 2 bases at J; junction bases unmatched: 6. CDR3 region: CASSVLAETYNEQFF. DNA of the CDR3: TGTGCCAGCAGTGTGCTAGCGGAGACCTACAATGAGCAGTTCTTC.

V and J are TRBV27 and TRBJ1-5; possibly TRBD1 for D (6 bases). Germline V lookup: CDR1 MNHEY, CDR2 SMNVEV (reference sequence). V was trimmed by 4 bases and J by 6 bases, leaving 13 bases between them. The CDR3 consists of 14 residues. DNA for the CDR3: TGTGCCAGCAGTTCGAACAGGGATGGTCAGCCCCAGCATTTT. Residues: CASSSNRDGQPQHF.

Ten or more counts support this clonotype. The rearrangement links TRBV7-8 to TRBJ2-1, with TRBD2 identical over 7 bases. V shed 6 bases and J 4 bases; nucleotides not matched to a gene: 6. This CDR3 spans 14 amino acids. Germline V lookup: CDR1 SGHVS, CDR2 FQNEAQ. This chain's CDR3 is CASSPPSGYNEQFF. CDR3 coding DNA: TGTGCCAGCAGTCCCCCTAGCGGATACAATGAGCAGTTCTTC.

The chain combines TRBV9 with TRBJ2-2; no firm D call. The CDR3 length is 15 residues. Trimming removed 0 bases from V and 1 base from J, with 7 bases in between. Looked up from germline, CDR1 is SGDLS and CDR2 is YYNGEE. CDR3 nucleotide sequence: TGTGCCAGCAGCGTAGGAGCAGGGAACACCGGGGAGCTGTTTTTT. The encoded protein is CASSVGAGNTGELFF.

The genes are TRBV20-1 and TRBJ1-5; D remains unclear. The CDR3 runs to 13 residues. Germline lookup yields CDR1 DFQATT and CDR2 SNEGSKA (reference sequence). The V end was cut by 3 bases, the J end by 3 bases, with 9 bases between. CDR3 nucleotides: TGCAGTGCTAGTGGCGGAGACAATCAGCCCCAGCATTTT. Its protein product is CSASGGDNQPQHF.

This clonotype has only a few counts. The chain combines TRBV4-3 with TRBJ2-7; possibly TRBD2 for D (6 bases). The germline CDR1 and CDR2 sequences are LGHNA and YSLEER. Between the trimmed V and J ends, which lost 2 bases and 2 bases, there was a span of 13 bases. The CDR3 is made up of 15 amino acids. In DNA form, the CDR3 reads TGCGCCAGCAGCCAACGGGACTTAAACGCCTACGAGCAGTACTTC. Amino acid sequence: CASSQRDLNAYEQYF.

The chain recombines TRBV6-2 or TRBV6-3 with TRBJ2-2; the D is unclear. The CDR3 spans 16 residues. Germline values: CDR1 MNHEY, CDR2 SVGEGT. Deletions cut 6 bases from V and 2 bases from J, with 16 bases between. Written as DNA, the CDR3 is TGTGCCAGCAGCCAAACGACACTGGGAAACACCGGGGAGCTGTTTTTT. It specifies CASSQTTLGNTGELFF.

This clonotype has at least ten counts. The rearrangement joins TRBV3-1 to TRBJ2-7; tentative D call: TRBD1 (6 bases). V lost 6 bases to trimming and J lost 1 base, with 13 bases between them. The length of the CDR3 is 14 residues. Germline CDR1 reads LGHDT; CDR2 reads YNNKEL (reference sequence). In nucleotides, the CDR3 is TGTGCCAGCAGACGACAGGTGGGATCCTACGAGCAGTACTTC. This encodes CASRRQVGSYEQYF.

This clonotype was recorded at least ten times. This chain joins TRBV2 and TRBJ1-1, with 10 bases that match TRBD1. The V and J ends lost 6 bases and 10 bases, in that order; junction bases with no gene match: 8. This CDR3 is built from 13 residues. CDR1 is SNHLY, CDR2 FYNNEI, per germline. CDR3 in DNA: TGTGCCAGCAGGCCGGGACAGGGGCTACTAGCTTTCTTT. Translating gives CASRPGQGLLAFF.

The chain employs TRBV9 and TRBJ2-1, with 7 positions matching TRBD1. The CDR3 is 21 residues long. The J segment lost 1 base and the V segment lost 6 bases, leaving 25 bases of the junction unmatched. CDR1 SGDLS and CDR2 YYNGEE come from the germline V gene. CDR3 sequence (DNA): TGTGCCAGCACCTTTTCCGGGACAGACTATTCCTACTTCATATCCTACAATGAGCAGTTCTTC. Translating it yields CASTFSGTDYSYFISYNEQFF.

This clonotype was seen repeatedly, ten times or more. The CDR3 loop reads CASRTSGGETQYF. CDR3 bases: TGTGCCAGCAGAACTAGCGGGGGGGAGACCCAGTACTTC. The J gene is TRBJ2-5, the V gene TRBV2, with 12 bases matching TRBD2. Germline V gene sequence: CDR1 SNHLY, CDR2 FYNNEI. V lost 6 bases, J lost 5 bases, and 1 base stayed unmatched. CDR3 length equals 13 residues.

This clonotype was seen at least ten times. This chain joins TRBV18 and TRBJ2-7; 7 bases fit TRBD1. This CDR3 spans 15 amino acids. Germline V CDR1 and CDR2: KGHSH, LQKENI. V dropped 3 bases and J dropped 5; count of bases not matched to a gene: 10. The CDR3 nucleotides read TGTGCCAGCTCACCCCGGACAGGAGATAGGGACGAGCAGTACTTC. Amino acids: CASSPRTGDRDEQYF.

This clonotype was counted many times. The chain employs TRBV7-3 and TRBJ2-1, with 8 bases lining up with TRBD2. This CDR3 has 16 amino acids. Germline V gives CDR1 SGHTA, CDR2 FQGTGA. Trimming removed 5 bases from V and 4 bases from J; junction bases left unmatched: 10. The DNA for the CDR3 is TGTGCCAGCAGCCCAGATAGCGGGATGGGGTACAATGAGCAGTTCTTC. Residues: CASSPDSGMGYNEQFF.

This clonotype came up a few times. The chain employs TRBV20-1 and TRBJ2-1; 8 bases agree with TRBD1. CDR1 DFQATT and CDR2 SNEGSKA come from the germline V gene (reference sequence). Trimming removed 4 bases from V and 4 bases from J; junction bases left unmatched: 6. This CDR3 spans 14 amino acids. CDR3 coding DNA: TGCAGTGCTACTACAGGGGGATTATACAATGAGCAGTTCTTC. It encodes CSATTGGLYNEQFF.

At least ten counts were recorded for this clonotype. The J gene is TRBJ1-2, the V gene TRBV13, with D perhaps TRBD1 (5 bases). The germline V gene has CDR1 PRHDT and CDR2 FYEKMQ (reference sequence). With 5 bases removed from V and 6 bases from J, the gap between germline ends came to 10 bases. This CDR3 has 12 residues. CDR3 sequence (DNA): TGTGCCAGCAGCCTACAGGCGGATGGCTACACCTTC. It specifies CASSLQADGYTF.

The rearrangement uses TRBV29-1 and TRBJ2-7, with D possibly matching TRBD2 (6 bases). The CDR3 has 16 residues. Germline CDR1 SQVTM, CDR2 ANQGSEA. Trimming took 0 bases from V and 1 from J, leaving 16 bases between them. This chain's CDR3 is CSVEDPNGRGSYEQYF. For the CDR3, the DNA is TGCAGCGTTGAAGATCCGAACGGGAGAGGGTCCTACGAGCAGTACTTC.